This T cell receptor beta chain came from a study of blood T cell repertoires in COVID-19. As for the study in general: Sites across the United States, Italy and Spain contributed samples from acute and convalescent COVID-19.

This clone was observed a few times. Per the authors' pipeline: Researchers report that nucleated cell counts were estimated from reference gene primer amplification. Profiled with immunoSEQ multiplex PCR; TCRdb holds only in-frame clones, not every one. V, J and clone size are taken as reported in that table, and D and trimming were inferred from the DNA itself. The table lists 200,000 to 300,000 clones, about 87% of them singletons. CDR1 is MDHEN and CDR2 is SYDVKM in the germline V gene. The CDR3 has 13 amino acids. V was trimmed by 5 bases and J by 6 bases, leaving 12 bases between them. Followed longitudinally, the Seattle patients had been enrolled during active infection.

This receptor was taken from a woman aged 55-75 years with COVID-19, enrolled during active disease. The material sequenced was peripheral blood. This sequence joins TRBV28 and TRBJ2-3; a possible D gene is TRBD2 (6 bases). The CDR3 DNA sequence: TGTGCCAGCAGTGGGGCGGGGCCCGATACGCAGTATTTT. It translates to CASSGAGPDTQYF. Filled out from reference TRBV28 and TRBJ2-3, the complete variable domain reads DVKVTQSSRYLVKRTGEKVFLECVQDMDHENMFWYRQDPGLGLRLIYFSYDVKMKEKGDIPEGYSVSREKKERFSLILESASTNQTSMYLCASSGAGPDTQYFGPGTRLTVL.